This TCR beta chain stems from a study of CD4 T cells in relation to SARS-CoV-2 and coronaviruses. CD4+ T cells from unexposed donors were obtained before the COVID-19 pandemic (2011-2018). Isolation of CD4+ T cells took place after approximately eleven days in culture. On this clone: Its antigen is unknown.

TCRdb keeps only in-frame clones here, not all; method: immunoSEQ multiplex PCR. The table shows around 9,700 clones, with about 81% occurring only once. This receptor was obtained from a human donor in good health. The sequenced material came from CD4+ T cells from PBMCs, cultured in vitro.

The CDR3 sequence: CASSPRTAGRPPLHF. Written as DNA, the CDR3 is TGTGCCAGCAGCCCACGGACCGCGGGTCGGCCACCCCTCCACTTT. The chain couples TRBV5-8 to TRBJ1-6; D gene ambiguous. Trimming pared 4 bases from V and 11 bases from J, leaving 19 bases between. The CDR3 loop spans 15 amino acids. Germline V gives CDR1 SGHTS, CDR2 YDEGEE. The entire variable domain, with the rest obtained from reference TRBV5-8 and TRBJ1-6, is as follows: EAGVTQSPTHLIKTRGQQATLRCSPISGHTSVYWYQQALGLGLQFLLWYDEGEERNRGNFPPRFSGRQFPNYSSELNVNALELEDSALYLCASSPRTAGRPPLHFGNGTRLTVT.